This T cell receptor (beta chain) appears in the sequencing data of a study of blood T cell repertoires in COVID-19. Across the study: Sites in the United States, Italy and Spain provided acute and convalescent COVID-19 samples. From T cells, B-cell-depleted T cells, or PBMCs came the material, which was cDNA or gDNA.

Germline V gives CDR1 MGHRA, CDR2 YSYEKL. Trimming cost V 1 base and J 0 bases, with 10 bases left between them. The CDR3 is 16 amino acids. The data were produced by immunoSEQ multiplex PCR, yet TCRdb's version contains in-frame clones alone and is incomplete. The sample lists about 68,000 clones, about 88% occurring once. Sequencing input: peripheral blood. The receptor's source is a middle-aged man with active COVID-19. This chain links TRBV4-1 with TRBJ2-1, with D possibly being TRBD2 (6 bases). For the CDR3, the DNA is TGCGCCAGCAGCCAAGCGGGAGCGAACTCCTACAATGAGCAGTTCTTC. As protein: CASSQAGANSYNEQFF.